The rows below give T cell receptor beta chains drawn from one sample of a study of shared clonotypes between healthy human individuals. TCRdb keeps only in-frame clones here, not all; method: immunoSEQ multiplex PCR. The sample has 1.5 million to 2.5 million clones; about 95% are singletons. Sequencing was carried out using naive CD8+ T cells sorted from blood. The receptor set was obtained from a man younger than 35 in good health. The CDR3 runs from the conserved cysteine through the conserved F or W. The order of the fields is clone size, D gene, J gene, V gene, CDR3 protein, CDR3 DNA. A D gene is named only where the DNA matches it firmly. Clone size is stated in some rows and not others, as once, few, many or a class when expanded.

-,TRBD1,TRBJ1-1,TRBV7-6,CASSLAFEQGTGTEAFF,TGTGCCAGCAGCTTGGCCTTCGAACAGGGGACGGGGACTGAAGCTTTCTTT
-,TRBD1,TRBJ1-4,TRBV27,CASSRGQRVPNEKLFF,TGTGCCAGCAGCCGGGGACAGAGAGTCCCAAATGAAAAACTGTTTTTT
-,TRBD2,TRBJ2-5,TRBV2,CASSDLSGDETQYF,TGTGCCAGCAGTGACCTGAGCGGGGACGAGACCCAGTACTTC
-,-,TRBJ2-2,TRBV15,CAIGTGELFF,TGTGCCATAGGTACCGGGGAGCTGTTTTTT
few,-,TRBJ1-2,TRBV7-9,CASSPTQSGYGYTF,TGTGCCAGCAGCCCAACCCAGAGTGGCTATGGCTACACCTTC
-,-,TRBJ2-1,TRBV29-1,CSVDFLPAGINEQFF,TGCAGCGTTGACTTTTTACCGGCGGGGATAAATGAGCAGTTCTTC
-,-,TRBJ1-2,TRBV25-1,CASSEGQNYGYTF,TGTGCCAGCAGTGAGGGGCAGAACTATGGCTACACCTTC
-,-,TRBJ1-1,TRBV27,CASSPSSGTVNTEAFF,TGTGCCAGCAGTCCATCCTCCGGGACGGTGAACACTGAAGCTTTCTTT
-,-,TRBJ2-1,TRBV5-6,CASSSRLDLSYNEQFF,TGTGCCAGCAGCTCACGACTAGACCTCTCCTACAATGAGCAGTTCTTC
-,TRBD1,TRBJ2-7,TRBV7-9,CASSYSHRGSYEQYF,TGTGCCAGCAGCTATAGCCACAGGGGTTCCTACGAGCAGTACTTC
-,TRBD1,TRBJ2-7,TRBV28,CASSLLGTAYEQYF,TGTGCCAGCAGTCTATTAGGGACAGCCTACGAGCAGTACTTC
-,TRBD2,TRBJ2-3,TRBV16,CASNQLAGGGTDTQYF,TGTGCCAGCAACCAATTAGCGGGAGGTGGCACAGATACGCAGTATTTT
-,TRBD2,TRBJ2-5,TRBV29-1,CSVDATGGTRYQETQYF,TGCAGCGTTGATGCTACGGGGGGGACCCGTTATCAAGAGACCCAGTACTTC
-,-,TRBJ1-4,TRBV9,CASSDKASATNEKLFF,TGTGCCAGCAGCGACAAGGCGTCCGCAACTAATGAAAAACTGTTTTTT
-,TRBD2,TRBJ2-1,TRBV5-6,CASSGGSLLAGDNEQFF,TGTGCCAGCAGCGGGGGTAGTCTTCTAGCGGGAGACAATGAGCAGTTCTTC
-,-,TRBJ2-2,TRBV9,CASSVGLGELFF,TGTGCCAGCAGCGTAGGTCTCGGGGAGCTGTTTTTT
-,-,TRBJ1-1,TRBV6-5,CASSYEGDTEAFF,TGTGCCAGCAGTTACGAGGGGGACACTGAAGCTTTCTTT
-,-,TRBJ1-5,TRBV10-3,CAISELLGPSNQPQHF,TGTGCCATCAGTGAGTTGCTGGGGCCGAGCAATCAGCCCCAGCATTTT
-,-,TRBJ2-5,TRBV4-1,CASSQDRTREETQYF,TGCGCCAGCAGCCAAGATAGAACAAGGGAAGAGACCCAGTACTTC
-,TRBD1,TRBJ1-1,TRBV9,CASSPRTGGVKGEAFF,TGTGCCAGCAGCCCTCGGACAGGGGGCGTCAAGGGGGAAGCTTTCTTT
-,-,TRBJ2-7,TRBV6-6,CASSYGSTYEQYF,TGTGCCAGCAGTTACGGAAGTACCTACGAGCAGTACTTC
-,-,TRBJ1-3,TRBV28,CASSFAGLSGNTIYF,TGTGCCAGCAGTTTCGCGGGCCTCTCTGGAAACACCATATATTTT
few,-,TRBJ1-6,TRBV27,CASSLSRGVGRSPLHF,TGTGCCAGCAGTTTATCGCGGGGGGTCGGGAGGTCACCCCTCCACTTT
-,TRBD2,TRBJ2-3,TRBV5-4,CASSTGLAGVGDTQYF,TGTGCCAGCAGCACGGGACTAGCGGGAGTGGGGGATACGCAGTATTTT
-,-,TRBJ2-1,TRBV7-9,CASSLLGSGNEQFF,TGTGCCAGCAGCCTACTAGGGTCTGGTAATGAGCAGTTCTTC
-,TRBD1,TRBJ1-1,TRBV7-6,CASSLTGGGTEAFF,TGTGCCAGCAGCTTGACAGGGGGCGGCACTGAAGCTTTCTTT
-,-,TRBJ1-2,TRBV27,CASSFGVDSNYGYTF,TGTGCCAGCAGTTTCGGGGTTGATAGTAACTATGGCTACACCTTC
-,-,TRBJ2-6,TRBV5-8,CASSSPPDRISGANVLTF,TGTGCCAGCAGTTCGCCACCGGACAGAATCTCTGGGGCCAACGTCCTGACTTTC